This record covers a single T cell receptor beta chain. From the germline J gene comes the end of the CDR3, since the read stops 3 residues before it. Trimming cost V 4 bases and J 7 bases; bases outside gene matches: 8. The CDR3 extends over 14 amino acids. Germline loops: CDR1 SGHNT, CDR2 YYREEE (reference sequence). MY09/MY11 PCR detected cervical HPV DNA; dot-blot assigned genotypes. Clones were read by immunoSEQ multiplex PCR, and TCRdb kept only the in-frame ones, dropping some. In all, the sample yields about 48,000 clones. These data originate in a study of T cells in women clearing cervical HPV infection. Study-level information: Cases' blood sampling followed lesion detection by median around 23 weeks (90 to 200).

The specimen was blood buffy coat. This sequence joins TRBV5-4 and TRBJ2-3; TRBD2 matches at 8 bases. The sequence derives from a woman aged 18 to 75 with a cervical HPV16 infection that either progressed to CIN3+ or cleared (not recorded which). The CDR3 reads CASSRSGATHTQYF. The DNA read from the CDR3 is TGTGCCAGCAGCCGTAGCGGGGCGACCCATACG.